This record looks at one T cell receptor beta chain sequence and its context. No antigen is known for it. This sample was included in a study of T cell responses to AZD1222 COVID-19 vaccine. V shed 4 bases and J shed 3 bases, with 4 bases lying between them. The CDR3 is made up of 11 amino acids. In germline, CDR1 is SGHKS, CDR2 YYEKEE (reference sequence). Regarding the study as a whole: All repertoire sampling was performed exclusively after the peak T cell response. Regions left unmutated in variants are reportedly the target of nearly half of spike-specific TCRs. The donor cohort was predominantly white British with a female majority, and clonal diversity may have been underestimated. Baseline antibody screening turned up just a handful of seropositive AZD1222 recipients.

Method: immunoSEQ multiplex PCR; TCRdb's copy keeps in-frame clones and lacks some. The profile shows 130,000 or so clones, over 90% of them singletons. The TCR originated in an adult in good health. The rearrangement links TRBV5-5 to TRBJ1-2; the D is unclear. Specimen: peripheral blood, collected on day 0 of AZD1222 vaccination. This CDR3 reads CASSRDYGYTF. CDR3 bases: TGTGCCAGCAGCCGGGACTATGGCTACACCTTC.